The 3 T cell receptor beta chains in this list originate from one sample, sequenced in a study of blood T cell repertoires in COVID-19. TCRdb keeps only in-frame clones here, not all; method: immunoSEQ multiplex PCR. The table has a few hundred thousand clones, under 90% seen once. Sequenced input: peripheral blood. The receptors were sampled from a man in his forties or fifties with acute or convalescent COVID-19.

This chain joins TRBV10-3 and TRBJ1-3; no clear D. Germline CDR1 ENHRY, CDR2 SYGVKD. This CDR3 spans 14 amino acids. Trimming cost V 0 bases and J 2 bases, with 5 bases left between them. The CDR3 DNA reads TGTGCCATCAGTGAGTCGGGCACTGGAAACACCATATATTTT. This codes for CAISESGTGNTIYF.

The CDR3, as DNA: TGTGCCAGCAGCTTGGGGGGGACTAGCGGAAACACCGGGGAGCTGTTTTTT. Its protein product is CASSLGGTSGNTGELFF. The chain carries TRBV5-4 and TRBJ2-2; the match to TRBD2 covers 11 bases. CDR1 SGHNT and CDR2 YYREEE come from the germline V gene (reference sequence). CDR3 length: 17 residues. V lost 0 bases, J lost 2 bases, and 3 bases stayed unmatched.

The rearrangement links TRBV6-5 to TRBJ2-7; perhaps TRBD2 as D (6 bases). The CDR3 totals 11 residues. The V end was cut by 6 bases, the J end by 5 bases, with 8 bases between. Germline CDR1 and CDR2: MNHEY and SVGAGI. The DNA for the CDR3 is TGTGCCAGCAGCCCGGGGGACGAGCAGTACTTC. Translated, it gives CASSPGDEQYF.